The sequence of this T cell receptor (beta chain) was determined in a study of cytomegalovirus exposure and HLA in healthy donors. Regarding the study as a whole: Most TCR sequences showed up rarely, but some public TCRs showed up in many donors. A later analysis linked a missense variant in DCLRE1C to the trimming of TCR beta V and J genes.

Of note for this clone: Its antigen is not known.

PCR used 60 Vbeta primers and 13 Jbeta primers. Original handling: Among the unique TCR beta chains that a later analysis counted, around 72 million in all, about 12 million were shared. Profiled with immunoSEQ multiplex PCR; TCRdb holds only in-frame clones, not every one. That table furnishes V, J and clone size, whereas the DNA furnished D and trimming. Among about 180,000 clones listed, over 70% were seen once. Trimming stripped 1 base from V and 8 bases from J, with 21 bases between. Germline lookup yields CDR1 SGHNT and CDR2 YYREEE (reference sequence). CDR3 size: 16 residues. The clonotype originates from a woman in her fifties or sixties in good health and CMV-seropositive. The sequenced sample consisted of PBMCs. The rearrangement uses TRBV5-4 and TRBJ1-2, with D possibly TRBD1 on 5 matching bases. For the CDR3, the DNA is TGTGCCAGCAGCTTGCCGACGGGGGATCAGAGCGGCGGCTACACCTTC. Translated, it gives CASSLPTGDQSGGYTF.